This TCR beta chain was captured in a study of blood T cell repertoires in COVID-19. The overall study: The analysed material was cDNA or gDNA that came from T cells, B-cell-depleted T cells, or PBMCs.

In the original workflow: Using reference gene primer amplification, nucleated cell counts were estimated. Assay used: immunoSEQ multiplex PCR; TCRdb lists only in-frame clones, some missing. D and trimming were read from the DNA, whereas the V and J calls and clone size are those reported in that table. The table includes 400,000 to 450,000 clones, roughly 88% detected once. Cohorts were based on clinical histories the participants reported. Two negative PCRs, clearance, or symptom resolution characterized the recovered Cohort 3 donors. The origin of this receptor is a man between 18 and 29 years old who had recovered from COVID-19. Sequencing was done on a sample of PBMCs or T cells enriched from blood (not recorded which).

CDR3 in DNA: TGTGCCAGCATCCTTCAGGGGGGATTAGCCAAAAACATTCAGTACTTC. Encoded protein: CASILQGGLAKNIQYF. The rearrangement uses TRBV21-1 and TRBJ2-4; the table's D call, TRBD1, was not checked against the DNA. TRBV21-1 counts as a pseudogene. This CDR3 region has 16 residues.